Detailed here is one T cell receptor (beta chain). Method: immunoSEQ multiplex PCR; TCRdb's copy keeps in-frame clones and lacks some. This table has some 40,000 clones, about 88% appearing once. The time point is: pretreatment peripheral blood. This entry is derived from a study of PD-L1 blockade in urothelial cancer. In the study overall: Males with urothelial cancer arising in the bladder constituted most of the 29 patients. Blood was tested 3 weeks (second dose) and 6 weeks into treatment. Median T cell yield from blood was 130,000 to 150,000.

Germline loops: CDR1 LNHDA, CDR2 SQIVND (reference sequence). The CDR3 is made up of 15 amino acids. V lost 6 bases and J 3 bases, leaving 14 bases between the germline ends. The receptor was isolated from a donor at least 40 years old with urothelial cancer. Source: PBMCs, taken around atezolizumab (anti-PD-L1) treatment. The chain couples TRBV19 to TRBJ1-4; D ambiguous. CDR3 DNA sequence: TGTGCCAGTAGGCCCACGGAGGGCGCTAATGAAAAACTGTTTTTT. Encoded protein: CASRPTEGANEKLFF.